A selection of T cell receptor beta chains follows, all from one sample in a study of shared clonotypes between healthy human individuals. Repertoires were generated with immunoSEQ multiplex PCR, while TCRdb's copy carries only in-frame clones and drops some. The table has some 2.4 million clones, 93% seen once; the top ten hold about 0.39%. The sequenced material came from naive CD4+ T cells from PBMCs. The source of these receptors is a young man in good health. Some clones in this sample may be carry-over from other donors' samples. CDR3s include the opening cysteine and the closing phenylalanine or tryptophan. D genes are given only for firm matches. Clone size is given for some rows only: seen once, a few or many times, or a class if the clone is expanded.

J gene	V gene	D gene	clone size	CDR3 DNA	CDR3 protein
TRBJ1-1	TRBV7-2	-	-	TGTGCCAGCAGCCGTCCGGACGGGACCTGGAACACTGAAGCTTTCTTT	CASSRPDGTWNTEAFF
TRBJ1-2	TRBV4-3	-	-	TGCGCCAGCAGCCTGCGACATTCTAACTATGGCTACACCTTC	CASSLRHSNYGYTF
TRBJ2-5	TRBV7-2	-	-	TGTGCCAGCAGCTTGTGGAGAGAGACCCAGTACTTC	CASSLWRETQYF
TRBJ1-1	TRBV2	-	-	TGTGCCAGCAGTGATCCCCCTATTATGAACACTGAAGCTTTCTTT	CASSDPPIMNTEAFF
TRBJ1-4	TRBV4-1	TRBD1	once	TGCGCCAGCAGCCCCAGGATGGGGGTAGGGGGGACAGGGGAAACTAATGAAAAACTGTTTTTT	CASSPRMGVGGTGETNEKLFF
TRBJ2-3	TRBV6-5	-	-	TGTGCCAGCAGTTACACCCACGGCCCGGGGAAGACGCAGTATTTT	CASSYTHGPGKTQYF
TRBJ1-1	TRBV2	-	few	TGTGCCAGCAGAAAGGACAGTAGAAACACTGAAGCTTTCTTT	CASRKDSRNTEAFF
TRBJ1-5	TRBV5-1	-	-	TGCGCCACGGGAGGATCCCGGTCCCATAATCAGCCCCAGCATTTT	CATGGSRSHNQPQHF
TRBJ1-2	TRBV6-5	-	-	TGTGCCAGCAGTTACTCTCTAGGGGGGAGTAACTATGGCTACACCTTC	CASSYSLGGSNYGYTF
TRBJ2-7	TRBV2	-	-	TGTGCCAGCAGTGCGTTGTTGGCGATAGCCTACGAGCAGTACTTC	CASSALLAIAYEQYF
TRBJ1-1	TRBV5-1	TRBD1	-	TGCGCCAGCAGCCAGACAGGGGGAGTCTGGACTGAAGCTTTCTTT	CASSQTGGVWTEAFF
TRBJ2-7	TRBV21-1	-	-	TGTGCCAGCAGCACCCGGGACAGGATCCACGAGCAGTACTTC	CASSTRDRIHEQYF
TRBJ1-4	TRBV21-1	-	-	TGTGCCAGCAGGGGGGGACGGCGTAATGAAAAACTGTTTTTT	CASRGGRRNEKLFF
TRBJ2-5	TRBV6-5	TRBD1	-	TGTGCCAGCAGTTACCCGGACAGGGGTAAGGAGACCCAGTACTTC	CASSYPDRGKETQYF
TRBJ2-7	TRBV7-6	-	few	TGTGCCAGCAGCTTAGCCTACAACGAGCAGTACTTC	CASSLAYNEQYF
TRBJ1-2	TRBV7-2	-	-	TGTGCCAGCAGCCTCGCGGGGAGTATTAACTATGGCTACACCTTC	CASSLAGSINYGYTF
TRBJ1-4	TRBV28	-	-	TGTGCCATCTTACAGGCAACTAATGAAAAACTGTTTTTT	CAILQATNEKLFF
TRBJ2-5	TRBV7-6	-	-	TGTGCCAGCAGCTTAAGCCTCGGGGGCGGCCAAGAGACCCAGTACTTC	CASSLSLGGGQETQYF
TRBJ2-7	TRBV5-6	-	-	TGTGCCAGCAGCTTGCTAGGCTCCGATTACGAGCAGTACTTC	CASSLLGSDYEQYF
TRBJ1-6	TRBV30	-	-	TGTGCCTGGCGCAGGGATCCTTCACCCCTCCACTTT	CAWRRDPSPLHF
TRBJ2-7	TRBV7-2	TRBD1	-	TGTGCCAGCAGCAAACCCGGGACAGGGGGGTACGAGCAGTACTTC	CASSKPGTGGYEQYF
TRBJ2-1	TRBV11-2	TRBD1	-	TGTGCCAGCAGCTTATCCACAGGGGGCTTTTTCTTC	CASSLSTGGFFF
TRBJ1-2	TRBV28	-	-	TGTGCCAGCAGTTTGAGGGGAGTTGGCTACACCTTC	CASSLRGVGYTF
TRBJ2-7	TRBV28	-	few	TGTGCCAGCAGTCCCCTTTGGCCGACGAGCTCCTACGAGCAGTACTTC	CASSPLWPTSSYEQYF
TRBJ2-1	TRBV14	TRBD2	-	TGTGCCAGCAGCTCCGGGACTACTCCTTGGGGTGAGCAGTTCTTC	CASSSGTTPWGEQFF
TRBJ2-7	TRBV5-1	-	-	TGCGCCAGCAGCTTGGACGGTACTTCCTACTACGAGCAGTACTTC	CASSLDGTSYYEQYF
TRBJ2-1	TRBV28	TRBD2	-	TGTGCCAGCAATAGCGGGAACTACAATGAGCAGTTCTTC	CASNSGNYNEQFF
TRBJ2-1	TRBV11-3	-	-	TGTGCCAGCAGCTCCCCTAGCGACCGCCTAAACAATGAGCAGTTCTTC	CASSSPSDRLNNEQFF
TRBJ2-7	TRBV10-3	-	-	TGTGCCACGAGTATCTACTACGAGCAGTACTTC	CATSIYYEQYF
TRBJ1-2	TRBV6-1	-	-	TGTGCCAGCAGTGATTCCGGGCGTAGCTATGGCTACACCTTC	CASSDSGRSYGYTF
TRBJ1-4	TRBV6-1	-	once	TGTGCCAGCAGTGAAAGGGCAACTGGCGGTGAAAAACTGTTTTTT	CASSERATGGEKLFF
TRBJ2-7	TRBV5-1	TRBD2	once	TGCGCCAGCAGCTCGGGGAGCGGGAGTGGAGACGAGCAGTACTTC	CASSSGSGSGDEQYF
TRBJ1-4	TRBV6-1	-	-	TGTGCCAGCAGTGAGAGGGTTAATGAAAAACTGTTTTTT	CASSERVNEKLFF